This entry features one TCR beta chain sequence. The sample is drawn from a study of PD-L1 blockade in urothelial cancer. Sample time point: pretreatment peripheral blood. PCRs each included synthetic TCR analog templates spiked in. Clones were read by immunoSEQ multiplex PCR, and TCRdb kept only the in-frame ones, dropping some. The table includes 60,000 to 75,000 clones, 84% detected once. V dropped 6 bases and J dropped 12 bases, with 15 bases sitting between them. CDR1 and CDR2 (germline): MDHEN, SYDVKM. The length of the CDR3 is 13 residues. The source is a woman in her 70s with urothelial cancer. The rearrangement links TRBV28 to TRBJ1-6; D perhaps matches TRBD1 (5 bases). Sequences were derived from PBMCs, sampled around atezolizumab (anti-PD-L1) treatment. The CDR3 protein is CASRTFRGEPLHF. The CDR3, as DNA: TGTGCCAGCAGGACCTTTCGGGGGGAACCCCTCCACTTT.